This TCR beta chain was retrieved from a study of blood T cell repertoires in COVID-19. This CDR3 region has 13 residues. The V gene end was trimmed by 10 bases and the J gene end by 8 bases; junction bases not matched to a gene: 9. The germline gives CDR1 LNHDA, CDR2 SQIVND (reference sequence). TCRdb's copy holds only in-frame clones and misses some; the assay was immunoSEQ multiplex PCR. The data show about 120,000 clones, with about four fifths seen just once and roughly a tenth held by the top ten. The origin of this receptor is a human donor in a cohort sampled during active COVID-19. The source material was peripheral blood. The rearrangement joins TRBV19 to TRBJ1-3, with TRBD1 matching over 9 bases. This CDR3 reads CATAPGQGYTIYF. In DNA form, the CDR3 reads TGTGCCACTGCACCGGGACAGGGTTACACCATATATTTT. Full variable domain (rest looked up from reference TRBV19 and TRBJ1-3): DGGITQSPKYLFRKEGQNVTLSCEQNLNHDAMYWYRQDPGQGLRLIYYSQIVNDFQKGDIAEGYSVSREKKESFPLTVTSAQKNPTAFYLCATAPGQGYTIYFGEGSWLTVV.